Described below is a single T cell receptor beta chain sequence and its context. Its antigen is currently unknown. This is likely a read error, given that the CDR3 carries no conserved phenylalanine or tryptophan at its end. TCRdb ran MiXCR on the reads and lists one entry per CDR3 protein. The profile shows 640,000 or so distinct CDR3 sequences, about 33% of them singletons. The data are from a study of T cell repertoires in cytomegalovirus infection. The study, taken as a whole, reports: CMV-specific TCR beta clonotypes restricted by HLA-C dominated the ex vivo response.

Germline CDR1 SGHVS, CDR2 FQNEAQ. The CDR3 is 17 residues long. The V and J ends lost 4 bases and 4 bases respectively, with 20 bases between them. This sample comprised cultured PBMCs, obtained from culture after CMV antigen stimulation. The sequence was obtained from a human donor in good health (CMV status not recorded). Some clones in this sample may be carry-over from other donors' samples. The chain couples TRBV7-8 to TRBJ2-1; the D gene is possibly TRBD2 (5 bases). The DNA of the CDR3 is TGTGCCAGCAGCTCTCTCCGGTCAGCGGTCTCATACAATGAGCAGTTCATC. Translating gives CASSSLRSAVSYNEQFI.